What follows are 8 T cell receptor beta chains derived from one specimen sequenced in a study of shared clonotypes between healthy human individuals. Sequenced by immunoSEQ multiplex PCR; TCRdb stores in-frame clones only, minus some. This sample has 950,000 to 1,100,000 clones, with around 82% found just once. Sequenced input: memory CD4+ T cells from PBMCs. Subset specified: CD45RA-negative fraction. These receptors came from a man aged 18 to 30 in good health. Some clones in this sample may be carry-over from other donors' samples.

Comment on this clone: Within the sample, other DNA sequences also encode this same CDR3. CDR3 coding DNA: TGCAGTGCTCGGCCGAACAATGAGCAGTTCTTC. Translating gives CSARPNNEQFF. The chain employs TRBV20-1 and TRBJ2-1; D ambiguous. This CDR3 comprises 11 residues. Germline CDR1 is DFQATT and CDR2 is SNEGSKA (reference sequence). V lost 5 bases to trimming and J lost 5 bases, with 7 bases between them.

The V call is TRBV5-1, the J call TRBJ1-1; D is possibly TRBD1 (6 bases). Per the germline V gene, CDR1 is SGHRS and CDR2 is YFSETQ. CDR3 length equals 13 residues. V gave up 0 bases and J gave up 8 bases, with 11 bases separating them. The CDR3 nucleotides are TGCGCCAGCAGCTTGGTGGCAGGGGCGGAAGCTTTCTTT. It codes for CASSLVAGAEAFF.

The chain combines TRBV19 with TRBJ2-7; 12 nucleotides align to TRBD1. J lost 3 bases, V lost 5 bases, and 8 bases had no gene match. This CDR3 is 16 amino acids long. Germline CDR1 reads LNHDA; CDR2 reads SQIVND (reference sequence). The chain's CDR3 is CASSPSGTGGFYEQYF. CDR3 in DNA: TGTGCCAGTAGTCCTTCCGGGACAGGGGGCTTCTACGAGCAGTACTTC. The full variable domain, its missing parts supplied by reference TRBV19 and TRBJ2-7, is DGGITQSPKYLFRKEGQNVTLSCEQNLNHDAMYWYRQDPGQGLRLIYYSQIVNDFQKGDIAEGYSVSREKKESFPLTVTSAQKNPTAFYLCASSPSGTGGFYEQYFGPGTRLTVT.

The V call is TRBV2, the J call TRBJ2-2, with 8 bases matching TRBD2. Looked up from germline, CDR1 is SNHLY and CDR2 is FYNNEI. The CDR3 has 15 amino acids. Germline trimming cut 2 bases from V and 3 bases from J; bases unmatched to any gene: 2. CDR3 nucleotide sequence: TGTGCCAGCAGTGAACTAGCGGGTCACACCGGGGAGCTGTTTTTT. This gives the protein CASSELAGHTGELFF. Together with reference TRBV2 and TRBJ2-2, the CDR3 gives the full variable domain: EPEVTQTPSHQVTQMGQEVILRCVPISNHLYFYWYRQILGQKVEFLVSFYNNEISEKSEIFDDQFSVERPDGSNFTLKIRSTKLEDSAMYFCASSELAGHTGELFFGEGSRLTVL.

Concerning this clone itself: Given a much more abundant clone one base away, this may be a read error. Distinct nucleotide sequences in the sample also encode this CDR3. This chain connects TRBV30 to TRBJ2-7, with 8 bases lining up with TRBD1. The CDR3 is 14 residues long. Germline V gene data show CDR1 as GTSNPN and CDR2 as SVGIG (reference sequence). CDR3 sequence reads: CAWGPGQAPYEQYF. CDR3 nucleotide sequence: TGTGCCTGGGGGCCGGGACAGGCCCCCTATGAGCAGTACTTC.

Turning to this clone: Other DNA sequences in the sample encode the same CDR3. The rearrangement uses TRBV30 and TRBJ2-7; 11 positions agree with TRBD2. Germline V gives CDR1 GTSNPN, CDR2 SVGIG (reference sequence). After removal of 6 bases from V and 3 bases from J, the junction contained 10 bases not matched to a gene. The length of the CDR3 is 15 residues. CDR3 sequence (DNA): TGTGCCTGCAAGCCCCTAGCGGGAGGATTCTACGAGCAGTACTTC. Its translation is CACKPLAGGFYEQYF.

The chain uses TRBV25-1 and TRBJ2-5, with 7 bases that match TRBD1. Germline V gives CDR1 MGHDK, CDR2 SYGVNS. After removal of 8 bases from V and 11 bases from J, the junction contained 11 bases not matched to a gene. The CDR3 is 12 residues long. In DNA, the CDR3 is TGTGCCAGCTCGAGACAGGGATGGGAGCAGTACTTC. Translating gives CASSRQGWEQYF.

This sequence joins TRBV28 and TRBJ1-1; D is perhaps TRBD1 (5 bases). The CDR3 consists of 15 residues. Per germline, CDR1 MDHEN and CDR2 SYDVKM. Between the trimmed V and J ends, which lost 3 bases and 1 base, there was a span of 12 bases. CDR3 sequence: CASSFEGLPNTEAFF. The DNA of the CDR3 is TGTGCCAGCAGTTTTGAGGGACTGCCGAACACTGAAGCTTTCTTT.